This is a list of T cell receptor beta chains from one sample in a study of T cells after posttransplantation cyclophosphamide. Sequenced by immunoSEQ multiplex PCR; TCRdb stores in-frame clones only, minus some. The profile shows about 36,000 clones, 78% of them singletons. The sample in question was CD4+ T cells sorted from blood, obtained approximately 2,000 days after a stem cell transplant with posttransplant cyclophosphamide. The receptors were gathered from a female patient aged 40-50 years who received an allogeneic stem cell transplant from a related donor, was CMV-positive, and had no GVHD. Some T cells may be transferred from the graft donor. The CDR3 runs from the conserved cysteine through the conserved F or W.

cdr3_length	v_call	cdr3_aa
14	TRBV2	CATNLDRGGGEQYF
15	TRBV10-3	CAIAGTQGSTDTQYF
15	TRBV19	CASSIGGANTGELFF
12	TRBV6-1	CASRVLGDEQYF
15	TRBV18	CASSPPTGSHTEAFF
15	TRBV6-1	CASSEARGFTDTQYF
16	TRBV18	CASSPRTGEANEKLFF
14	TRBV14	CASSLTGLTYEQYF
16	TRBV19	CASSDTGTEDNQPQHF
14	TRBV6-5	CASSRTGVNTEAFF
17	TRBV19	CASTLRQGLGGANVLTF
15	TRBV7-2	CASSAIGQGTQVYTF
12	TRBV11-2	CASSMYRAEAFF
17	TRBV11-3	CASSSRPGLAGAGELFF
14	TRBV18	CASSQDRVNSPLHF
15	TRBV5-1	CASSLAEGAYNEQFF
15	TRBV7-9	CASSPLGTGMDEQYF
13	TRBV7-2	CASSSGQNYEQYF
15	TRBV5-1	CASSRTGNSGNTIYF
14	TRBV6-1	CASQPISSYNEQFF
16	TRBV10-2	CASSFGTGRSTDTQYF
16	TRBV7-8	CASSFQGAGNTGELFF
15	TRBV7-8	CASSQTGALNQPQHF
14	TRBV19	CASSRDIQSVPQHF
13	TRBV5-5	CASSSAGSYEQYF
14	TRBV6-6	CASGETGERGEQYF
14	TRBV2	CASRIDRAGEKLFF
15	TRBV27	CASSLSSSGARTQYF